This T cell receptor beta chain was profiled in a study of shared clonotypes between healthy human individuals. To note about this clone: Its antigen is currently unknown.

Broader study findings: The study drew on few donors, limiting represented genetic and exposure-history diversity. Compared with clonotypes that all four donors shared, non-shared clonotypes had lower generation probabilities.

Profiled with immunoSEQ multiplex PCR; TCRdb holds only in-frame clones, not every one. Here the sample spans approximately 2.5 million clones, 80% to 95% being singletons. The V gene lost 4 bases and the J gene lost 2 bases, with 11 bases spanning the gap. Germline V CDR1 and CDR2: MNHEY, SMNVEV (reference sequence). The CDR3 is 14 amino acids. This receptor was taken from a man between 18 and 35 years old in good health. Some clones in this sample may be carry-over from other donors' samples. The chain couples TRBV27 to TRBJ1-2; D perhaps matches TRBD1 (5 bases). Specimen: naive CD4+ T cells from PBMCs. The subset denotes: CD45RA+ positively selected. This chain's CDR3 is CASSWGPPNYGYTF. In nucleotides, the CDR3 is TGTGCCAGCAGTTGGGGACCCCCCAACTATGGCTACACCTTC.